This T cell receptor (beta chain) originates from a study of OX40 agonist ivuxolimab in advanced cancers. In the study overall: Patients received ivuxolimab, an intravenous treatment, every 2 weeks at 0.01 to 10 mg/kg. There were three patients with partial responses, one having hepatocellular carcinoma and two cutaneous melanoma.

The CDR3 consists of 17 residues. CDR1 ENHRY and CDR2 SYGVKD come from the germline V gene. After removal of 3 bases from V and 2 bases from J, the junction contained 4 bases not matched to a gene. The study's findings and limits: Averaging showed that CD8+ T cells had more expanded clones than CD4+ did.

Sequencing was performed with immunoSEQ multiplex PCR; in TCRdb, only in-frame clones are kept and a portion is missing. This table holds approximately 39,000 clones, about nine tenths found once. A note on this clone: Its cognate antigen is unknown.

The material was CD4+ or CD8+ T cells sorted from blood, obtained in a trial of the OX40 agonist ivuxolimab. The chain recombines TRBV10-3 with TRBJ2-6; TRBD1 matches 10 bases. The sequence came from an adult with an advanced solid tumor such as melanoma, head and neck, liver or kidney cancer. The chain's CDR3 is CAISDPGTGAGANVLTF. The CDR3 DNA reads TGTGCCATCAGTGACCCCGGGACAGGGGCTGGGGCCAACGTCCTGACTTTC.